The clone carrying this TCR beta chain was counted at least ten times. The sample comes from a study of T-cell reconstitution after alpha-beta-depleted transplantation in children. J was trimmed by 1 base and V by 1 base; bases with no gene match: 9. The germline V gene encodes CDR1 SGHTA and CDR2 FQGNSA. There are 17 residues in the CDR3. Unique molecular identifiers were used in preparing the TCRbeta library. TCRdb passed the PCR reads through MiXCR, listing each CDR3 protein once. The profile covers hundreds of thousands of distinct CDR3 sequences, with 16% appearing a single time and over 0.95% taken by the ten largest.

The V call is TRBV7-2, the J call TRBJ2-7; 8 bases are shared with TRBD2. This clonotype was sampled from a human donor who donated a stem cell graft to a child with acute myeloid leukemia. The material was PBMCs from the stem cell graft donor, obtained from the stem cell graft. The CDR3 coding sequence is TGTGCCAGCAGCTTAGTCGTTGGCCTAGCGGGTTCCTACGAGCAGTACTTC. It translates to CASSLVVGLAGSYEQYF. The complete variable domain, with remaining parts taken from reference TRBV7-2 and TRBJ2-7, reads GAGVSQSPSNKVTEKGKDVELRCDPISGHTALYWYRQSLGQGLEFLIYFQGNSAPDKSGLPSDRFSAERTGGSVSTLTIQRTQQEDSAVYLCASSLVVGLAGSYEQYFGPGTRLTVT.